This paragraph covers one TCR beta chain sequence. Trimming stripped 5 bases from V and 4 bases from J, with 15 bases between. From germline, CDR1 is LNHDA and CDR2 SQIVND (reference sequence). This CDR3 is built from 15 residues. Patients from Seattle were sampled longitudinally, starting during active infection. Repertoires were generated with immunoSEQ multiplex PCR, while TCRdb's copy carries only in-frame clones and drops some. The data contain 220,000 or so clones, 86% of them seen just once; the ten biggest clones take up roughly 10%. This record comes from a study of blood T cell repertoires in COVID-19. Study-level background: T cells, B-cell-depleted T cells, or PBMCs supplied cDNA or gDNA.

This clonotype originated in a woman in her fifties or sixties with COVID-19, enrolled during active disease. V and J are TRBV19 and TRBJ1-5; the D gene is possibly TRBD1 (5 bases). Input material: peripheral blood. CDR3 residues: CASSLGRGFNQPQHF. Written as DNA, the CDR3 is TGTGCCAGTAGTCTTGGACGGGGGTTTAATCAGCCCCAGCATTTT.